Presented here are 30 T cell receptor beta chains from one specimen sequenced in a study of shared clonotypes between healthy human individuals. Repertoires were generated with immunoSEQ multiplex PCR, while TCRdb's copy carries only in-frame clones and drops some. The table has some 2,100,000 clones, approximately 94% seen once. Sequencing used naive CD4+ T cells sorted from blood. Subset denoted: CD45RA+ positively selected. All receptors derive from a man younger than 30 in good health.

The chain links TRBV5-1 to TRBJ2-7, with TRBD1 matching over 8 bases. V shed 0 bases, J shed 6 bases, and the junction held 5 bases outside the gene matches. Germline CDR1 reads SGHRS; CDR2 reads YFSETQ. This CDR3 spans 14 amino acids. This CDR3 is CASSLGQGPGEQYF. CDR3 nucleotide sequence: TGCGCCAGCAGCTTGGGACAGGGGCCGGGCGAGCAGTACTTC. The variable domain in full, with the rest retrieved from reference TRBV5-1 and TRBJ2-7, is KAGVTQTPRYLIKTRGQQVTLSCSPISGHRSVSWYQQTPGQGLQFLFEYFSETQRNKGNFPGRFSGRQFSNSRSEMNVSTLELGDSALYLCASSLGQGPGEQYFGPGTRLTVT.

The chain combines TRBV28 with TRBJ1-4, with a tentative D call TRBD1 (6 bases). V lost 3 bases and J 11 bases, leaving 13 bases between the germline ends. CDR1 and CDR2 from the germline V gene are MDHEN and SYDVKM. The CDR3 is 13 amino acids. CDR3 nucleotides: TGTGCCAGCAGTTTTGAGGTGCAGGGGAAACTGTTTTTT. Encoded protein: CASSFEVQGKLFF.

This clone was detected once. The CDR3 sequence is CASSEGGLAGGETQYF. In nucleotides, the CDR3 is TGTGCCAGCAGTGAAGGGGGACTAGCGGGAGGGGAGACCCAGTACTTC. The chain couples TRBV2 to TRBJ2-5; TRBD2 matches at 16 bases. The CDR3 spans 16 residues. J was trimmed by 5 bases and V by 1 base; bases with no gene match: 1. The germline V gene has CDR1 SNHLY and CDR2 FYNNEI.

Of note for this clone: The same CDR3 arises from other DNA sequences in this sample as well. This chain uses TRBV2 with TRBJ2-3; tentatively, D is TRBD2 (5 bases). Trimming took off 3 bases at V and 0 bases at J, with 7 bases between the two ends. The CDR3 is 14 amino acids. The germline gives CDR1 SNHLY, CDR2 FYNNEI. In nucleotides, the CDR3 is TGTGCCAGCAGTGAGAGGGCTAGCACAGATACGCAGTATTTT. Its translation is CASSERASTDTQYF.

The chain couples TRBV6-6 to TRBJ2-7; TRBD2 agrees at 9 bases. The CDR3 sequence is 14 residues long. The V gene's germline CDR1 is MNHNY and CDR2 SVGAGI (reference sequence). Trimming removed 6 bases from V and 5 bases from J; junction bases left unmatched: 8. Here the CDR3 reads CASRWSGRSNEQYF. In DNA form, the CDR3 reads TGTGCCAGCAGATGGAGCGGGAGGTCCAACGAGCAGTACTTC.

CDR3: CASSRIRQVYNEQFF. The CDR3, as DNA: TGTGCCAGCAGCCGTATCAGACAGGTCTACAATGAGCAGTTCTTC. The chain employs TRBV11-2 and TRBJ2-1; D perhaps matches TRBD1 (6 bases). The CDR3 has 15 residues. Germline assignment: CDR1 SGHAT and CDR2 FQNNGV. Trimming took off 5 bases at V and 3 bases at J, with 14 bases between the two ends.

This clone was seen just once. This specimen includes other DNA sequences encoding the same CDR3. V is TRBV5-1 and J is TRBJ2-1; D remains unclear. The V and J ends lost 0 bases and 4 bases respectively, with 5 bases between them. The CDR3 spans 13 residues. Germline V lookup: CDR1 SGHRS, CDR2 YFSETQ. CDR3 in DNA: TGCGCCAGCAGCTTGGTCGGATACAATGAGCAGTTCTTC. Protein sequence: CASSLVGYNEQFF.

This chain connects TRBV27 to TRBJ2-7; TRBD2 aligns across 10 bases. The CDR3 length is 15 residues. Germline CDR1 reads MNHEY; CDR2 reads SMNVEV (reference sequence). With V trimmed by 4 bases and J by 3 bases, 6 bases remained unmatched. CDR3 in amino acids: CASSSAGTSVYEQYF. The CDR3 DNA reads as TGTGCCAGCAGTTCGGCCGGGACTAGCGTCTACGAGCAGTACTTC.

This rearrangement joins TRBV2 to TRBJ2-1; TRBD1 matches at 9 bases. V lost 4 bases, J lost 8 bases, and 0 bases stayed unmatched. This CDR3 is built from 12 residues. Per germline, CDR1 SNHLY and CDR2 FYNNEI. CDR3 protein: CASSGQGDEQFF. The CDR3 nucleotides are TGTGCCAGCAGTGGACAGGGGGATGAGCAGTTCTTC.

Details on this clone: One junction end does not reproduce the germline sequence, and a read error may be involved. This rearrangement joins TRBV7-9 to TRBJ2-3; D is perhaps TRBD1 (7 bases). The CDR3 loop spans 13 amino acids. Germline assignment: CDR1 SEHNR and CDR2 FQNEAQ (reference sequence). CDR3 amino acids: CASSIAGGDTQYF. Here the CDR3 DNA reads TGTGCCAGCAGCATAGCAGGGGGGGATACGCAGTATTTT. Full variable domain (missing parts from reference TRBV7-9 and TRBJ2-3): DTGVSQNPRHKITKRGQNVTFRCDPISEHNRLYWYRQTLGQGPEFLTYFQNEAQLEKSRLLSDRFSAERPKGSFSTLEIQRTEQGDSAMYLCASSIAGGDTQYFGPGTRLTVL.

The CDR3 DNA is TGCGCCAGCAGCGACCAACGGAATTCACCCCTCCACTTT. It yields the protein CASSDQRNSPLHF. The chain couples TRBV5-1 to TRBJ1-6; the D is unclear. Germline CDR1 reads SGHRS; CDR2 reads YFSETQ. Deletions cut 4 bases from V and 7 bases from J, with 9 bases between. The CDR3 contains 13 residues.

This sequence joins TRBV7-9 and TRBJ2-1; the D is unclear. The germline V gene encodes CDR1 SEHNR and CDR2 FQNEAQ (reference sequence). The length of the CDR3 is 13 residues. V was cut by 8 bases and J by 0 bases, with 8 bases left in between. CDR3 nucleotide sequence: TGTGCCAGCGGCCCGAGCTCCTACAATGAGCAGTTCTTC. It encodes CASGPSSYNEQFF.

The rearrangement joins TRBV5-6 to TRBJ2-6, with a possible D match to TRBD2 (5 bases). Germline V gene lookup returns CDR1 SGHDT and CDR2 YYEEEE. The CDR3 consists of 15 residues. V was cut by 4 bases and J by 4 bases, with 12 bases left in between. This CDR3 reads CASSERRPGANVLTF. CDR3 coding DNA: TGTGCCAGCAGCGAGAGGAGGCCCGGGGCCAACGTCCTGACTTTC.

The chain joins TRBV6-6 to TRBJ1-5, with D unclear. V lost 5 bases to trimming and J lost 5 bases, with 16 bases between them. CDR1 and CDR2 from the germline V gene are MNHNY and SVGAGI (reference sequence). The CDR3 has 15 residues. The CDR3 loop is CASSPPRQEDQPQHF. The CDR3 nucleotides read TGTGCCAGCAGTCCGCCGAGGCAGGAAGATCAGCCCCAGCATTTT.

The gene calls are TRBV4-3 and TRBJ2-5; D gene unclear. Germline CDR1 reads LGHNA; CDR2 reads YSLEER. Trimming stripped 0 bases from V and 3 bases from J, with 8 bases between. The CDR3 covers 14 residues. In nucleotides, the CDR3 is TGCGCCAGCAGCCAAGACTATGGGAAAGAGACCCAGTACTTC. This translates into CASSQDYGKETQYF.

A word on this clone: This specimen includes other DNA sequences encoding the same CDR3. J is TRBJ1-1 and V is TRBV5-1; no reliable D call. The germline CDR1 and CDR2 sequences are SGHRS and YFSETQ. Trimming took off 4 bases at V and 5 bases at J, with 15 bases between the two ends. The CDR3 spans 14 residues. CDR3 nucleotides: TGCGCCAGCAGCCTGACTGGGGTGGGGACTGAAGCTTTCTTT. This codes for CASSLTGVGTEAFF.

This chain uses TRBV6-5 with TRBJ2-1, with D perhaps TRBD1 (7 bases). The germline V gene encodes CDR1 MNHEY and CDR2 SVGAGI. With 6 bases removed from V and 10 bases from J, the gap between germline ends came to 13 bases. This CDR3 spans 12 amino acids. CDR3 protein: CASRPPGGEQFF. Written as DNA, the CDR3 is TGTGCCAGCAGACCCCCAGGGGGGGAGCAGTTCTTC.

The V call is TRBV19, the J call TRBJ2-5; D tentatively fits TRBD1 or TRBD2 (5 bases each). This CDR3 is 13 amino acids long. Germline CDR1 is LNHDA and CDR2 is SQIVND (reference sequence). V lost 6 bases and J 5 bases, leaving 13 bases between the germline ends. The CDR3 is CASRGTAVETQYF. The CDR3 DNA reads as TGTGCCAGTAGAGGGACGGCTGTCGAGACCCAGTACTTC.

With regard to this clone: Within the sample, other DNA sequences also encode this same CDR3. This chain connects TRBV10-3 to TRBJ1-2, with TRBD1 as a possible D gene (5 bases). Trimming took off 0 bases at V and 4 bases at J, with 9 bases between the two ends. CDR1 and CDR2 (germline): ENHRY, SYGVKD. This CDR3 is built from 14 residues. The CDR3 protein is CAISESGGSYGYTF. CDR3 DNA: TGTGCCATCAGTGAGTCCGGGGGATCCTATGGCTACACCTTC.

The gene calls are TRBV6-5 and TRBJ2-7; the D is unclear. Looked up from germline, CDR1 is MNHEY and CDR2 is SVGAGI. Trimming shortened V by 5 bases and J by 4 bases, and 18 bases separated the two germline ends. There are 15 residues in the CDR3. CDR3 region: CASSLDGVSPYEQYF. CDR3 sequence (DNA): TGTGCCAGCAGTCTCGATGGGGTGTCACCTTACGAGCAGTACTTC.

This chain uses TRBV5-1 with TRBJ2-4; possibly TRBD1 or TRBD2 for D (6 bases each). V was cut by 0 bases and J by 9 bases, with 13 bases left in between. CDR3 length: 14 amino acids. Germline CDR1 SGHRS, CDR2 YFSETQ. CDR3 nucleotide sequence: TGCGCCAGCAGCTTGGGACCGGGGGCGGCCATTCAGTACTTC. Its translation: CASSLGPGAAIQYF.

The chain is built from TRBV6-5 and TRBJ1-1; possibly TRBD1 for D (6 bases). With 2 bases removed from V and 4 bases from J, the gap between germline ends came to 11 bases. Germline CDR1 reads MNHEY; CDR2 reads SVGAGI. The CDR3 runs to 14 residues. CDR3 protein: CASSYDRLGTEAFF. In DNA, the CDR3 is TGTGCCAGCAGTTACGACAGGTTAGGCACTGAAGCTTTCTTT.

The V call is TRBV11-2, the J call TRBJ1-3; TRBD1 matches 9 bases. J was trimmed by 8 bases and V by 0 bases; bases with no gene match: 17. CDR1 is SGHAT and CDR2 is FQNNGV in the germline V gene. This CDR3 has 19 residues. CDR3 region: CASSLDWPYRDRVPHTIYF. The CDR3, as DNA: TGTGCCAGCAGCTTAGATTGGCCCTACCGGGACAGGGTACCGCACACCATATATTTT. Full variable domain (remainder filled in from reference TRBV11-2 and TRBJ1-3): EAGVAQSPRYKIIEKRQSVAFWCNPISGHATLYWYQQILGQGPKLLIQFQNNGVVDDSQLPKDRFSAERLKGVDSTLKIQPAKLEDSAVYLCASSLDWPYRDRVPHTIYFGEGSWLTVV.

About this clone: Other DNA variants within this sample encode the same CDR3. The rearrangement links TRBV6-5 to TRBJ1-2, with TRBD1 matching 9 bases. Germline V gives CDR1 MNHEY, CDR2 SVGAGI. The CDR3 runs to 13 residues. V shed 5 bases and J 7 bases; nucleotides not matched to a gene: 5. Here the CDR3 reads CASSPTGGFGYTF. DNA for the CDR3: TGTGCCAGCAGTCCGACAGGGGGTTTTGGCTACACCTTC.

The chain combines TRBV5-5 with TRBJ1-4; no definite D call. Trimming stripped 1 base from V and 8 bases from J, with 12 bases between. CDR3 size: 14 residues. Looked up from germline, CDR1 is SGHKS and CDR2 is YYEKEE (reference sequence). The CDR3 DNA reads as TGTGCCAGCAGCTTGTACGGGGAAGGGGAAAAACTGTTTTTT. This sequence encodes CASSLYGEGEKLFF.

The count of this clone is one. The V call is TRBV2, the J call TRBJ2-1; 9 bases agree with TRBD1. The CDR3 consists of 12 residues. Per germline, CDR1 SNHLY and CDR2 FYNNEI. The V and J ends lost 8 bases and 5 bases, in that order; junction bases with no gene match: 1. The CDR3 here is CASGTGNNEQFF. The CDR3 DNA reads TGTGCCAGCGGGACAGGGAACAATGAGCAGTTCTTC.

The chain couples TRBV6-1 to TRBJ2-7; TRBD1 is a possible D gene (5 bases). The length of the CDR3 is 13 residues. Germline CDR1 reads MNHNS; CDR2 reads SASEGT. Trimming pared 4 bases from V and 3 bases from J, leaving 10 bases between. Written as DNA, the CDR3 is TGTGCCAGCAGTGCAGGGCGCGGCTACGAGCAGTACTTC. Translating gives CASSAGRGYEQYF.

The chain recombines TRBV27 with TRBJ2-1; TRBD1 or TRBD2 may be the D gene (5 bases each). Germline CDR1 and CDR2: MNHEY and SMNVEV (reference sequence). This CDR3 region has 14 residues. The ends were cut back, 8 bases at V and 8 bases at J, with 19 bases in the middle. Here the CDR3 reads CASGLRGVEDEQFF. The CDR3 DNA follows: TGTGCCAGCGGTCTGAGGGGAGTTGAGGATGAGCAGTTCTTC.

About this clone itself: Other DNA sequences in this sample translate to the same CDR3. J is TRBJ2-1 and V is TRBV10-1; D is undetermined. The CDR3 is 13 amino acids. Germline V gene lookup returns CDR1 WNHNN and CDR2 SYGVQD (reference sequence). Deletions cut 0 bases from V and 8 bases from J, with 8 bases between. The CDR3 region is CASSESGRDEQFF. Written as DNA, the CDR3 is TGCGCCAGCAGTGAGTCTGGTAGGGATGAGCAGTTCTTC.

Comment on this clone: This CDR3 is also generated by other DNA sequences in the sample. The CDR3 bases are TGCAGTGCTAGTAACGGGGGCTACACCTTC. Amino acid sequence: CSASNGGYTF. The V gene is TRBV20-1, the J gene TRBJ1-2; D gene uncertain. The CDR3 covers 10 residues. Germline loops: CDR1 DFQATT, CDR2 SNEGSKA (reference sequence). V lost 3 bases, J lost 8 bases, and 7 bases lay in between.